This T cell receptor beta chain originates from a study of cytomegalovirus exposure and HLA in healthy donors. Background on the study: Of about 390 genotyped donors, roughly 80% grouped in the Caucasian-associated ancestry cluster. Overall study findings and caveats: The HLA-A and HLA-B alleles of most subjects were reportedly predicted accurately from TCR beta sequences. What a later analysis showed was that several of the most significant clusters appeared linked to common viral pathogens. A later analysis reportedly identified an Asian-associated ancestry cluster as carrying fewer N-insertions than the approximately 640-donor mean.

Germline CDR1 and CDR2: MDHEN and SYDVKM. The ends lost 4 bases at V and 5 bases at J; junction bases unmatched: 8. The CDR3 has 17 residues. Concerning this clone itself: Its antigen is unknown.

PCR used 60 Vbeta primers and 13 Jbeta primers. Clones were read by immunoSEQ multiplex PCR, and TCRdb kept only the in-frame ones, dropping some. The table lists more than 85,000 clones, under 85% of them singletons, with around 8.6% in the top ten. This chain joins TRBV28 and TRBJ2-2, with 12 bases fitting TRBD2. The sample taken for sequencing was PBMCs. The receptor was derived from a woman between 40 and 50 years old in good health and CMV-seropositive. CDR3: CASSSPTSGRGTGELFF. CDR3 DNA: TGTGCCAGCAGTTCACCGACTAGCGGGAGAGGAACCGGGGAGCTGTTTTTT.